The 18 T cell receptor beta chains reported below all come from one sample, sequenced in a study of PD-1 blockade in classical Hodgkin lymphoma. Clones were read by immunoSEQ multiplex PCR, and TCRdb kept only the in-frame ones, dropping some. The sample contains tens of thousands of clones, about 93% of which appear only once. Indicated time point: cycle 4 day 1 (C4D1), after six to seven weeks of nivolumab. Each and every patient relapsed after autologous stem cell transplantation, and patients got differing brentuximab vedotin exposure. Magnetic negative selection of thawed PBMCs was the method by which CD4+ T cells were purified. The sequencing used CD4+ T cells from blood, collected before the fourth cycle of nivolumab. All receptors derive from a human donor with classical Hodgkin lymphoma.

V is TRBV19 and J is TRBJ1-5, with D hard to call. Per germline, CDR1 LNHDA and CDR2 SQIVND (reference sequence). CDR3 length equals 13 residues. V was pared by 3 bases and J by 14 bases, with 17 bases between. For the CDR3, the DNA is TGTGCCAGTAGTATGACCATAGGGTGGGGAAAGCATTTT. This sequence encodes CASSMTIGWGKHF.

The chain combines TRBV7-9 with TRBJ1-4; 9 bases agree with TRBD1. The germline V gene has CDR1 SEHNR and CDR2 FQNEAQ (reference sequence). The CDR3 totals 17 residues. Trimming removed 1 base from V and 8 bases from J; junction bases left unmatched: 11. This CDR3 is CASSLVGATGGNEKLFF. In DNA form, the CDR3 reads TGTGCCAGCAGCTTAGTTGGCGCGACAGGGGGTAACGAAAAACTGTTTTTT.

The rearrangement uses TRBV29-1 and TRBJ1-1; D ambiguous. V was pared by 4 bases and J by 4 bases, with 13 bases between. This CDR3 spans 13 amino acids. Germline V gene sequence: CDR1 SQVTM, CDR2 ANQGSEA. In DNA form, the CDR3 reads TGCAGCGTTGCGCCCTCGCGGGGCACTGAAGCTTTCTTT. Translation: CSVAPSRGTEAFF.

The genes are TRBV7-9 and TRBJ2-3; 10 nucleotides match TRBD2. This CDR3 has 18 residues. Germline assignment: CDR1 SEHNR and CDR2 FQNEAQ (reference sequence). The V gene end was trimmed by 0 bases and the J gene end by 6 bases; junction bases not matched to a gene: 12. CDR3: CASSLAGRASGSLDTQYF. The CDR3, as DNA: TGTGCCAGCAGCTTAGCGGGGCGGGCTAGCGGGAGTCTGGATACGCAGTATTTT.

The chain carries TRBV10-1 and TRBJ2-1; TRBD1 matches at 10 bases. Losses at the gene ends were 4 bases for V and 6 bases for J; bases not matched to a gene: 6. The CDR3 runs to 15 residues. The V gene's germline CDR1 is WNHNN and CDR2 SYGVQD (reference sequence). The CDR3 sequence: CASSGGTGVINEQFF. The CDR3 nucleotides read TGCGCCAGCAGTGGTGGGACAGGGGTGATCAATGAGCAGTTCTTC.

This clone appeared a single time. This rearrangement joins TRBV7-2 to TRBJ2-3; TRBD2 is a possible D gene (6 bases). V was cut by 5 bases and J by 2 bases, with 14 bases left in between. Germline values: CDR1 SGHTA, CDR2 FQGNSA. CDR3 length: 15 residues. Written as DNA, the CDR3 is TGTGCCAGCAGCAGTGGGTGGGGGGACACAGATACGCAGTATTTT. Its protein product is CASSSGWGDTDTQYF.

The chain carries TRBV21-1 and TRBJ2-4; the table's D call, TRBD1, has no DNA check behind it. TRBV21-1 is a pseudogene locus. This CDR3 region has 19 residues. CDR3: CASSAGGQGFRLAKNIQYF. The DNA of the CDR3 is TGTGCCAGCAGCGCAGGAGGACAGGGGTTCCGCCTAGCCAAAAACATTCAGTACTTC.

The chain couples TRBV18 to TRBJ2-1; D may be TRBD1 or TRBD2 (5 bases each). The V end lost 6 bases, the J end lost 7 bases, and 25 bases lay between the germline ends. The CDR3 extends over 17 amino acids. Germline V lookup: CDR1 KGHSH, CDR2 LQKENI. CDR3 bases: TGTGCCAGCTCGTTCCCAAGGGGCAGCGCGGGTATGAATGAGCAGTTCTTC. Translation gives CASSFPRGSAGMNEQFF.

The V call is TRBV28, the J call TRBJ2-3, with TRBD2 matching 7 bases. From germline, CDR1 is MDHEN and CDR2 SYDVKM. The CDR3 runs to 11 residues. The J segment lost 11 bases and the V segment lost 4 bases, leaving 3 bases of the junction unmatched. The CDR3 region has the DNA TGTGCCAGCAGTTCCCGGGGGGTGCAGTATTTT. Protein product: CASSSRGVQYF.

V gene TRBV14 combines with J gene TRBJ1-4; D gene uncertain. Trimming took off 1 base at V and 8 bases at J, with 14 bases between the two ends. Germline V gene lookup returns CDR1 SGHDN and CDR2 FVKESK. The CDR3 loop spans 15 amino acids. The CDR3 sequence is CASSQVRGIEEKLFF. CDR3 DNA sequence: TGTGCCAGCAGCCAAGTTAGAGGGATTGAGGAAAAACTGTTTTTT. The whole variable domain, remainder taken from reference TRBV14 and TRBJ1-4, is EAGVTQFPSHSVIEKGQTVTLRCDPISGHDNLYWYRRVMGKEIKFLLHFVKESKQDESGMPNNRFLAERTGGTYSTLKVQPAELEDSGVYFCASSQVRGIEEKLFFGSGTQLSVL.

This sequence joins TRBV5-8 and TRBJ2-2; TRBD2 agrees at 8 bases. V was clipped by 4 bases and J by 7 bases; unmatched bases: 12. Germline values: CDR1 SGHTS, CDR2 YDEGEE. This CDR3 is 16 amino acids long. DNA for the CDR3: TGTGCCAGCAGCCTGAGGACTAGCTCTAAGGTCGGGGAGCTGTTTTTT. As protein: CASSLRTSSKVGELFF.

The chain couples TRBV5-1 to TRBJ2-7; perhaps TRBD2 as D (6 bases). The CDR3 totals 17 residues. Germline V gene lookup returns CDR1 SGHRS and CDR2 YFSETQ. V shed 0 bases and J shed 7 bases, with 23 bases lying between them. The CDR3 DNA sequence: TGCGCCAGCAGCTTGGGGGGTTCGGGAGCGCCTCCAAGGGAGCAGTACTTC. This sequence encodes CASSLGGSGAPPREQYF.

The rearrangement links TRBV30 to TRBJ1-2, with 7 bases matching TRBD1. V lost 3 bases and J lost 0; bases outside the gene matches: 4. CDR3 length equals 14 residues. Germline V gene lookup returns CDR1 GTSNPN and CDR2 SVGIG (reference sequence). Here the CDR3 reads CAWRRQGSNYGYTF. CDR3 sequence (DNA): TGTGCCTGGAGGCGACAGGGCTCTAACTATGGCTACACCTTC.

V usage is TRBV27 and J usage is TRBJ2-3; D remains unclear. The germline V gene encodes CDR1 MNHEY and CDR2 SMNVEV (reference sequence). V was shortened by 5 bases and J by 2 bases, with 5 bases between the two germline ends. The CDR3 covers 12 residues. CDR3 protein: CASSRNTDTQYF. In DNA form, the CDR3 reads TGTGCCAGCAGTCGTAACACAGATACGCAGTATTTT.

The gene calls are TRBV21-1 and TRBJ1-3; the table gives TRBD1 as D, unverified against the DNA. TRBV21-1 is a pseudogene segment. The CDR3 spans 18 residues. The CDR3 nucleotides read TGTGCCAGCAGCAAAGGGAGGGACAGCTCCAACTCTGGAAACACCATATATTTT. Translation gives CASSKGRDSSNSGNTIYF.

The chain has TRBV5-1 and TRBJ2-7; possibly TRBD1 for D (5 bases). With 2 bases removed from V and 3 bases from J, the gap between germline ends came to 24 bases. CDR3 size: 18 residues. The germline gives CDR1 SGHRS, CDR2 YFSETQ. The CDR3: CASSLKWSGPDRIYEQYF. CDR3 sequence (DNA): TGCGCCAGCAGCTTAAAATGGTCAGGGCCCGATCGAATCTACGAGCAGTACTTC.

Written as DNA, the CDR3 is TGTGCCAGCAGCCTAGGACAGTCCTATGGCTACACCTTC. It encodes CASSLGQSYGYTF. The chain employs TRBV5-4 and TRBJ1-2, with D tentatively TRBD1 (6 bases). This CDR3 contains 13 residues. Per germline, CDR1 SGHNT and CDR2 YYREEE (reference sequence). V was cut by 4 bases and J by 4 bases, with 11 bases left in between. Variable domain in full (rest from reference TRBV5-4 and TRBJ1-2): ETGVTQSPTHLIKTRGQQVTLRCSSQSGHNTVSWYQQALGQGPQFIFQYYREEENGRGNFPPRFSGLQFPNYSSELNVNALELDDSALYLCASSLGQSYGYTFGSGTRLTVV.

J is TRBJ2-3 and V is TRBV7-3; 7 bases line up with TRBD1. V lost 5 bases to trimming and J lost 2 bases; unmatched junction nucleotides: 7. CDR3 length equals 15 residues. From germline, CDR1 is SGHTA and CDR2 FQGTGA. Here the CDR3 DNA reads TGTGCCAGCAGCCCCCTGGGACAGAACACAGATACGCAGTATTTT. Translation: CASSPLGQNTDTQYF. Combining the CDR3 with reference TRBV7-3 and TRBJ2-3 gives the whole variable domain GAGVSQTPSNKVTEKGKYVELRCDPISGHTALYWYRQSLGQGPEFLIYFQGTGAADDSGLPNDRFFAVRPEGSVSTLKIQRTERGDSAVYLCASSPLGQNTDTQYFGPGTRLTVL.